The subject of this entry is one T cell receptor beta chain. This clonotype was found a few times. The antigen this receptor binds is unknown. No much larger clonotype is one base removed from it; base qualities were not supplied. This specimen belongs to a study of T-cell memory formation after mild COVID-19 (dated by TCRdb to the early 2020s). In terms of the full investigation: Most TCR sequence clusters were specific to one of the two donors. In two donors, T-cell clones that expanded and contracted after mild COVID-19 were tracked by sequencing TCRalpha and TCRbeta repertoires over time. Two young, previously healthy adult volunteers made up the cohort, one male and one female.

The CDR3 runs 15 amino acids, cysteine and phenylalanine included. Kept here is only the CDR3 DNA, which spans 45 bases and is read in frame from base 1. Relative to germline, V is 5 bases shorter and J is 2 bases shorter, with 12 bases between their ends. PBMCs were isolated by Ficoll-Paque density gradient centrifugation. Results the study describes overall, beyond this receptor: SARS-CoV-2 specificity was not confirmed for the second-wave clones peaking on day 37. Clones that contracted from day 15 to 85 showed balanced CD4/CD8 phenotypes, whereas a second wave of clones that expanded from day 15 to 37 leaned towards CD4+. Contracting CD4+ clones turned up mainly in the CM and EM memory subsets, whereas EMRA was where CD8+ clones were enriched. The detection of some responding clones in pre-infection memory suggests that pre-existing cross-reactive memory T cells joined the SARS-CoV-2 response. Only a couple of mild cases were covered in the study, and larger cohorts including severe cases with pre-infection samples were considered necessary.

The instrument was an Illumina NovaSeq 6000. cDNA libraries for TCRalpha and TCRbeta were prepared by 5'RACE using constant-segment primers, with sample barcodes and unique molecular identifiers added. Trizol reagent was used to extract RNA from every sample. Libraries were amplified in two PCR steps, with a second sample barcode and Illumina TruSeq adapters added in the second step. Libraries were sequenced on an Illumina NovaSeq with 2 x 150 bp paired-end reads. Under the source paper's analysis protocol: Reads were demultiplexed and collapsed into UMI-guided consensus sequences with migec v1.2.7. With mixcr v2.1.11, UMI consensuses were aligned to TRA and TRB V and J templates and assembled into clonotypes. Clonotypes were classified as expanded or contracted when called significant by both edgeR and NoisET, with noise models trained on biological replicates. For edgeR calls, the thresholds were a false discovery rate-adjusted p below 0.01 and a log2 fold-change of 1. As an exploratory analysis of dynamics, PCA with hierarchical clustering was applied to max-normalized trajectories of the 1000 most abundant clonotypes. The CD4 or CD8 phenotype of responding clones was assigned using the separately sequenced CD4+ and CD8+ repertoires. The public reads were reprocessed in TCRdb via fastp at Q25 and MiXCR, keeping in-frame beta chains. Each entry is one CDR3 protein sequence, shown with its most common DNA and genes. TCRdb, not the authors, supplied the V and J calls. The sample table holds approximately 290,000 distinct CDR3 sequences, of which roughly 15% were seen once. About a fifth of the sample is in the top ten clones.

This clonotype was obtained from a man younger than 35 who had mild COVID-19 (a few samples of this study predate the infection). The sample titles of this study are shuffled in the database, so cell type and time point are left out; the donor was told from shared clones. Sequences were obtained from PBMCs or a T cell subset sorted from them (not recorded which). The chain links TRBV12-3 or TRBV12-4 with TRBJ2-2; the D segment could be TRBD2, given 7 matching bases. The DNA is TGTGCCAGCAGTGTCCGGGGGGCTAACACCGGGGAGCTGTTTTTT. This sequence encodes CASSVRGANTGELFF.